These 17 T cell receptor beta chains originate from one sample sequenced in a study of control samples from healthy donors and cancer patients (dated by TCRdb to about 2020). Libraries came from the immunoSEQ multiplex PCR assay. TCRdb carries this immuneACCESS record with in-frame sequences only. Its versions omit some clonotypes, under half of them owing to an unresolved V gene in the studies checked, with the rest unexplained. The sample includes around 130,000 clones, with around nine tenths observed a single time. About 3.2% of the sample is taken by the ten largest. Material: blood. The receptor source for this set is a man between 50 and 59 years old in good health.

The chain carries TRBV2 and TRBJ1-3; D is undetermined. The CDR3 extends over 14 amino acids. Germline-derived CDR1 and CDR2 are SNHLY and FYNNEI. V was trimmed by 7 bases and J by 0 bases, leaving 10 bases between them. Here the CDR3 DNA reads TGTGCCAGCATTGGGCAAAGCTCTGGAAACACCATATATTTT. Its protein is CASIGQSSGNTIYF.

This rearrangement joins TRBV29-1 to TRBJ2-1, with 7 bases matching TRBD2. J gave up 2 bases and V 6 bases, and 10 bases lay outside the gene matches. The germline V gene has CDR1 SQVTM and CDR2 ANQGSEA. CDR3 length: 15 residues. CDR3 sequence (DNA): TGCAGCGTCAAAAAAGCGGGGAGAACCTACAATGAGCAGTTCTTC. Its translation is CSVKKAGRTYNEQFF.

The table lists this clone with a count of one. The genes are TRBV30 and TRBJ2-1, with 10 bases identical to TRBD2. The length of the CDR3 is 17 residues. Germline-derived CDR1 and CDR2 are GTSNPN and SVGIG (reference sequence). The V gene end was trimmed by 0 bases and the J gene end by 2 bases; junction bases not matched to a gene: 7. Here the CDR3 reads CAWSVRERGGAYNEQFF. The CDR3 DNA is TGTGCCTGGAGTGTACGGGAGCGGGGGGGGGCCTACAATGAGCAGTTCTTC.

This chain connects TRBV6-4 to TRBJ2-3; TRBD2 matches 9 bases. Germline V gene lookup returns CDR1 MRHNA and CDR2 SNTAGT. V was clipped by 4 bases and J by 1 base; unmatched bases: 0. CDR3 length: 14 amino acids. The CDR3 is CASSVAGGTDTQYF. The CDR3 bases are TGTGCCAGCAGTGTAGCGGGGGGCACAGATACGCAGTATTTT.

This sequence joins TRBV28 and TRBJ2-2; D possibly uses TRBD1 or TRBD2 (6 bases each). Germline V gene data show CDR1 as MDHEN and CDR2 as SYDVKM. V lost 11 bases and J 0 bases, leaving 16 bases between the germline ends. CDR3 length: 15 residues. For the CDR3, the DNA is TGTGCCTCTAAGGGGGGAGATGCGAACACCGGGGAGCTGTTTTTT. It yields the protein CASKGGDANTGELFF.

This chain links TRBV3-1 (or the pseudogene TRBV3-2) with TRBJ2-5; 7 nucleotides agree with TRBD1. Germline V gene data show CDR1 as LGHDT and CDR2 as YNNKEL (reference sequence). The CDR3 is 15 residues long. The ends lost 4 bases at V and 6 bases at J; junction bases unmatched: 11. CDR3 loop: CASSPPQGEMKTQYF. In DNA form, the CDR3 reads TGTGCCAGCAGCCCCCCGCAGGGGGAAATGAAGACCCAGTACTTC.

This clone was seen only a few times. This chain uses TRBV5-4 with TRBJ2-7; the match to TRBD2 covers 10 bases. Trimming removed 3 bases from V and 7 bases from J; junction bases left unmatched: 7. The CDR3 loop spans 14 amino acids. Germline V CDR1 and CDR2: SGHNT, YYREEE (reference sequence). The CDR3 sequence is CASSSSGGAREQYF. CDR3 nucleotide sequence: TGTGCCAGCAGCTCGAGCGGGGGGGCCAGGGAGCAGTACTTC.

Turning to this clone: The junction and the germline gene differ at one end; a read error may be behind it. The CDR3 DNA reads TGTGCCAGCAGCGTAACAGCCTACACTGAAGCTTTCTTT. Translation gives CASSVTAYTEAFF. The chain recombines TRBV7-3 with TRBJ1-1; D not certain. This CDR3 has 13 amino acids. Germline loops: CDR1 SGHTA, CDR2 FQGTGA.

The V call is TRBV19, the J call TRBJ1-1, with D possibly being TRBD1 (6 bases). Between the trimmed V and J ends, which lost 6 bases and 3 bases, there was a span of 11 bases. Per germline, CDR1 LNHDA and CDR2 SQIVND (reference sequence). CDR3 length equals 13 residues. The CDR3 DNA reads as TGTGCCAGTAGCACAGGGCTCTACACTGAAGCTTTCTTT. It translates to CASSTGLYTEAFF. Supplemented by reference TRBV19 and TRBJ1-1, the full variable domain reads DGGITQSPKYLFRKEGQNVTLSCEQNLNHDAMYWYRQDPGQGLRLIYYSQIVNDFQKGDIAEGYSVSREKKESFPLTVTSAQKNPTAFYLCASSTGLYTEAFFGQGTRLTVV.

This clone was seen a handful of times. This sequence joins TRBV3-1 (or the pseudogene TRBV3-2) and TRBJ1-2; D perhaps matches TRBD1 (6 bases). The germline V gene encodes CDR1 LGHDT and CDR2 YNNKEL (reference sequence). V was shortened by 3 bases and J by 0 bases, with 8 bases between the two germline ends. This CDR3 spans 14 amino acids. The CDR3 bases are TGTGCCAGCAGCCAGGGGGCTTCTAACTATGGCTACACCTTC. It yields the protein CASSQGASNYGYTF.

This clone was detected once. This chain joins TRBV3-1 (or the pseudogene TRBV3-2) and TRBJ1-1; D is possibly TRBD1 (6 bases). The V end was cut by 4 bases, the J end by 4 bases, with 22 bases between. CDR3 size: 17 residues. Germline CDR1 and CDR2: LGHDT and YNNKEL (reference sequence). The CDR3 reads CASSPQDYRQGSTEAFF. CDR3 sequence (DNA): TGTGCCAGCAGCCCGCAAGACTATCGGCAGGGGAGCACTGAAGCTTTCTTT.

The V call is TRBV12-3 or TRBV12-4, the J call TRBJ1-3, with D unresolved. Between the trimmed V and J ends, which lost 3 bases and 1 base, there was a span of 4 bases. The CDR3 sequence is 13 residues long. The chain's CDR3 is CASSLGSGNTIYF. Written as DNA, the CDR3 is TGTGCCAGCAGTTTGGGGTCTGGAAACACCATATATTTT.

V and J are TRBV30 and TRBJ2-5; perhaps TRBD2 as D (5 bases). The germline V gene has CDR1 GTSNPN and CDR2 SVGIG (reference sequence). The CDR3 has 13 residues. Trimming removed 3 bases at V and 5 bases at J, with 13 bases between. In nucleotides, the CDR3 is TGTGCCTGGAGAGGAACCGGCGGGGAGACCCAGTACTTC. This translates into CAWRGTGGETQYF.

A few counts support this clone. The V gene is TRBV28, the J gene TRBJ1-2, with unresolved D. This CDR3 is built from 13 residues. Germline assignment: CDR1 MDHEN and CDR2 SYDVKM. Trimming cost V 5 bases and J 7 bases, with 14 bases left between them. In DNA form, the CDR3 reads TGTGCCAGCAGTCAAGCGGATAGCGGTGGCTACACCTTC. This encodes CASSQADSGGYTF.

The chain links TRBV10-3 to TRBJ2-3; weak D call: TRBD2 (5 bases). Germline-derived CDR1 and CDR2 are ENHRY and SYGVKD. The CDR3 is 17 residues long. Between the trimmed V and J ends, which lost 3 bases and 6 bases, there was a span of 22 bases. The CDR3 protein is CAISDMVGLTSSDTQYF. The CDR3 coding sequence is TGTGCCATCAGTGACATGGTTGGGCTTACTAGTTCCGATACGCAGTATTTT.

This sequence joins TRBV11-2 and TRBJ1-2, with D perhaps TRBD1 (5 bases). The CDR3 consists of 16 residues. The germline V gene has CDR1 SGHAT and CDR2 FQNNGV. V was clipped by 0 bases and J by 6 bases, with 17 bases between them. The chain's CDR3 is CASSLDSKTVGNGYTF. CDR3 sequence (DNA): TGTGCCAGCAGCTTAGACTCTAAGACAGTTGGGAATGGCTACACCTTC.

V usage is TRBV11-1 and J usage is TRBJ1-1; weak D call: TRBD1 (6 bases). Germline values: CDR1 SGHAT, CDR2 FQDESV (reference sequence). Deletions cut 2 bases from V and 5 bases from J, with 12 bases between. This CDR3 comprises 14 residues. Here the CDR3 reads CASSLRGLATEAFF. CDR3 DNA: TGTGCCAGCAGCTTAAGGGGGTTGGCAACTGAAGCTTTCTTT.